The clone carrying this T cell receptor beta chain has a handful of counts. This entry is derived from a study of blood T cell repertoires in COVID-19. TCRdb keeps only in-frame clones here, not all; method: immunoSEQ multiplex PCR. Of roughly 330,000 clones detected, around 87% appear once; the ten largest clones hold roughly 5%. This CDR3 is built from 13 residues. V was trimmed by 7 bases and J by 8 bases, leaving 17 bases between them. Germline loops: CDR1 LNHDA, CDR2 SQIVND (reference sequence). The source is a woman in her twenties or thirties who had recovered from COVID-19. The sample was PBMCs or T cells enriched from blood (not recorded which). The chain links TRBV19 to TRBJ1-2; the D gene is possibly TRBD1 (5 bases). In nucleotides, the CDR3 is TGTGCCAGTAAGGGCACAGGAGCAGCCGGCTACACCTTC. This gives the protein CASKGTGAAGYTF.